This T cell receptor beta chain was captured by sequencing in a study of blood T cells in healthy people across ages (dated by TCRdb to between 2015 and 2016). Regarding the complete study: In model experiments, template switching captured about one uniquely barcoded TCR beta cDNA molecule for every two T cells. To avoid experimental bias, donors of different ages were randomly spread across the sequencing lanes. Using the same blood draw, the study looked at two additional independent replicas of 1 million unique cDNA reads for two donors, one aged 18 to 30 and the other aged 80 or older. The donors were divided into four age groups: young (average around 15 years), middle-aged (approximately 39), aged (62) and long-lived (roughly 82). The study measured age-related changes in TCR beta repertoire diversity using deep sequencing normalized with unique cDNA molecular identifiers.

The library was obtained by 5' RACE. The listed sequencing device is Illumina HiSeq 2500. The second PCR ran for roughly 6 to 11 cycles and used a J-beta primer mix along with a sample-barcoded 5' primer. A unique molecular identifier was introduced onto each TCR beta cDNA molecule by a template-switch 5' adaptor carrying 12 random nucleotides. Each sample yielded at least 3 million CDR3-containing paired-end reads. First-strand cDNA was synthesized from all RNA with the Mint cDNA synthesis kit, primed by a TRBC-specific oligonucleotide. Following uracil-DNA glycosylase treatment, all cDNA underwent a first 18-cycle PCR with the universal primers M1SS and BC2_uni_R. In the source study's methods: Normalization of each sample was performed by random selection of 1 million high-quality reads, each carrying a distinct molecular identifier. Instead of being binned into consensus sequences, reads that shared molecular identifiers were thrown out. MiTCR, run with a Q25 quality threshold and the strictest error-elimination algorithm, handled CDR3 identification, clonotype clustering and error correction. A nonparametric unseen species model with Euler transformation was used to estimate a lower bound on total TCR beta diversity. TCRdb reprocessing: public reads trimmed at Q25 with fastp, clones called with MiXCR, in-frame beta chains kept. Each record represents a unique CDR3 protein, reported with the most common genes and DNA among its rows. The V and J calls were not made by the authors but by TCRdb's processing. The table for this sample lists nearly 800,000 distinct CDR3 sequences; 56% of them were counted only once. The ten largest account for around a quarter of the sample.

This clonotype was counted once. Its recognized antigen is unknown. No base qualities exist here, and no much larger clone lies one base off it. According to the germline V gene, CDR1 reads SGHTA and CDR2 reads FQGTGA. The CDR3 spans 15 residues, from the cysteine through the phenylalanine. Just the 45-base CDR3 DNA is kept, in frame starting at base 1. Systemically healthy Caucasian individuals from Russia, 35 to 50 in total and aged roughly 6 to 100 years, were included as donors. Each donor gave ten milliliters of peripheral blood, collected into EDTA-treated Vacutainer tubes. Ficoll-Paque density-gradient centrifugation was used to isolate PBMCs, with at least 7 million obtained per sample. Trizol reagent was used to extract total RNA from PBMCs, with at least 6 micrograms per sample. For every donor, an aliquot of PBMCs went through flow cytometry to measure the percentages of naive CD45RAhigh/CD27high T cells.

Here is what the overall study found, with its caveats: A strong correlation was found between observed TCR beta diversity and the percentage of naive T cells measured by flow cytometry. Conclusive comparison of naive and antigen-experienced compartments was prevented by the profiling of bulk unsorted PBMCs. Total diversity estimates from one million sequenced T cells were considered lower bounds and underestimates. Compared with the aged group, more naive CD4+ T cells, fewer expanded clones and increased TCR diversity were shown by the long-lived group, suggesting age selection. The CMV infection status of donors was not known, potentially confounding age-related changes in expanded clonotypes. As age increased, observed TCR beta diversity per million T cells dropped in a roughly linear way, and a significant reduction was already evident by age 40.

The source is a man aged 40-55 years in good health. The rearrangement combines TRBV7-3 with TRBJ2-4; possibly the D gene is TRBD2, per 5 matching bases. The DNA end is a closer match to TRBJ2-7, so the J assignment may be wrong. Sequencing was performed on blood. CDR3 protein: CASSPSGIGTYEQYF. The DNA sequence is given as TGTGCCAGCAGCCCTTCCGGTATCGGGACCTACGAGCAGTACTTC.